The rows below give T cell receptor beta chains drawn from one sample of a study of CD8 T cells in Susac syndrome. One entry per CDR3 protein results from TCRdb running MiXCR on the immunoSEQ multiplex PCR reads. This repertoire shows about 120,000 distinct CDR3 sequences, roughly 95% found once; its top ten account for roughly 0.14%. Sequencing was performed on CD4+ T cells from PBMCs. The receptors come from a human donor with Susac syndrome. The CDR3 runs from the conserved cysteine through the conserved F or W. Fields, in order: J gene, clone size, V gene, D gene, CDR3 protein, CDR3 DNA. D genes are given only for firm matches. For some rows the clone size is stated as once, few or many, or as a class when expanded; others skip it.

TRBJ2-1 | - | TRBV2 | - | CASSAENYNEQFF | TGTGCCAGCAGTGCAGAAAACTACAATGAGCAGTTCTTC
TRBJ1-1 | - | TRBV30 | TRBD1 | CAWSGIRGREAFF | TGTGCCTGGAGCGGTATCAGGGGGCGTGAAGCTTTCTTT
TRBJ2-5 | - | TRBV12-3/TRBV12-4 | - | CASTPGLIQETQYF | TGTGCCTCCACCCCGGGACTCATCCAAGAGACCCAGTACTTC
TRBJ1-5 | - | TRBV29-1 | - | CSVEIGGRGPQHF | TGCAGCGTTGAAATCGGTGGTCGGGGTCCCCAGCATTTT
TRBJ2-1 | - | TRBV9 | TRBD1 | CASSGTGAYNEQFF | TGTGCCAGCAGCGGGACAGGGGCCTACAATGAGCAGTTCTTC
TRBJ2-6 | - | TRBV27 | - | CASSLTPSGANVLTF | TGTGCCAGCAGTTTAACTCCCTCTGGGGCCAACGTCCTGACTTTC
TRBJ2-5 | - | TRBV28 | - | CASSLWAGQVEETQYF | TGTGCCAGCAGTTTATGGGCCGGACAAGTAGAAGAGACCCAGTACTTC
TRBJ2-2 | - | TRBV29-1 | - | CSVEGRGGELFF | TGCAGCGTTGAAGGGAGAGGCGGGGAGCTGTTTTTT
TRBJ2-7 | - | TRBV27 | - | CASTPGGSLSEQYF | TGTGCCAGCACCCCTGGGGGGTCGTTAAGCGAGCAGTACTTC
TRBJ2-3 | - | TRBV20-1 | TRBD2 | CSARGSGSVDTQYF | TGCAGTGCTAGGGGTAGCGGGAGTGTGGATACGCAGTATTTT
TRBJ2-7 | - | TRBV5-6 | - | CASSLYELSAYEQYF | TGTGCCAGCAGCTTGTACGAGCTCTCGGCCTACGAGCAGTACTTC
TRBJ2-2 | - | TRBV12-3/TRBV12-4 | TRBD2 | CASTRTSGNTGELFF | TGTGCCAGCACTCGGACTAGCGGGAACACCGGGGAGCTGTTTTTT
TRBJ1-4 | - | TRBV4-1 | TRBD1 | CASRSAGTGSEKLFF | TGCGCCAGCAGATCAGCAGGGACAGGGAGTGAAAAACTGTTTTTT
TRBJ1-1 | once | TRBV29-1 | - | CSVCGQFFPEAFF | TGCAGCGTTTGTGGACAATTCTTTCCTGAAGCTTTCTTT
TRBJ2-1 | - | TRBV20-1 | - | CSARDFPVGNEQFF | TGCAGTGCTAGAGACTTCCCTGTCGGGAATGAGCAGTTCTTC
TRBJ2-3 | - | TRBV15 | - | CATSRDVRPDTQYF | TGTGCCACCAGCAGAGATGTTAGGCCCGATACGCAGTATTTT
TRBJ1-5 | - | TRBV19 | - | CASSFQTYQPQHF | TGTGCCAGTAGTTTCCAGACCTATCAGCCCCAGCATTTT
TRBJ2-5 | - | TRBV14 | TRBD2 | CASSQGLAGVETQYF | TGTGCCAGCAGCCAAGGACTAGCGGGAGTGGAGACCCAGTACTTC
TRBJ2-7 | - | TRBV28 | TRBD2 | CASRSIAGGLGNEQYF | TGTGCCAGCAGGTCCATAGCGGGAGGCCTGGGTAACGAGCAGTACTTC
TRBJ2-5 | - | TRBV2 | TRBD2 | CASSSPGLAGTQETQYF | TGTGCCAGCAGTTCACCGGGACTAGCGGGAACCCAAGAGACCCAGTACTTC
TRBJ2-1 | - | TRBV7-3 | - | CASSFSGTKDNEQFF | TGTGCCAGCAGCTTCTCCGGGACCAAGGACAATGAGCAGTTCTTC
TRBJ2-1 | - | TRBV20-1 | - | CSAASGTVNEQFF | TGCAGTGCTGCCTCCGGGACCGTCAATGAGCAGTTCTTC
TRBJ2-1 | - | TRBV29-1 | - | CSDSGDEQFF | TGCAGCGACTCAGGTGATGAGCAGTTCTTC
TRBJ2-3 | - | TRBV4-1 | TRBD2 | CASSQDRTSILGTQYF | TGCGCCAGCAGCCAAGATAGGACTAGTATCCTTGGAACGCAGTATTTT
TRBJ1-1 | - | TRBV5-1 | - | CASSLGQDATEAFF | TGCGCCAGCAGCTTGGGTCAGGATGCCACTGAAGCTTTCTTT
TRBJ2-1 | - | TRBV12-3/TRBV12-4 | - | CASSPGLMARDEQFF | TGTGCCAGCAGCCCCGGACTAATGGCTCGGGATGAGCAGTTCTTC
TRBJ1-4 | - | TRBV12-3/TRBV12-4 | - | CASSLPGPRTNEKLFF | TGTGCCAGCAGTCTCCCGGGCCCTCGAACCAATGAAAAACTGTTTTTT
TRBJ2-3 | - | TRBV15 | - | CATSRAPQPSDTQYF | TGTGCCACCAGCAGAGCCCCGCAACCCTCAGATACGCAGTATTTT
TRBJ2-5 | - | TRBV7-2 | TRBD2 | CASSQTAGGGETQYF | TGTGCCAGCAGCCAAACAGCGGGAGGTGGGGAGACCCAGTACTTC
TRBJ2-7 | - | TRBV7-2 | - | CASSSRGVHEQYF | TGTGCCAGCAGCTCCAGGGGAGTCCACGAGCAGTACTTC
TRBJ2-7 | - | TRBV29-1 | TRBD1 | CSVVRDSFYEQYF | TGCAGCGTTGTACGGGACAGCTTCTACGAGCAGTACTTC
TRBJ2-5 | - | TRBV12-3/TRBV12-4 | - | CASGLAGGGETQYF | TGTGCCAGCGGCCTGGCAGGAGGGGGAGAGACCCAGTACTTC
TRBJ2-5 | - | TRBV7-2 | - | CASSWDNEETQYF | TGTGCCAGCAGCTGGGACAATGAAGAGACCCAGTACTTC
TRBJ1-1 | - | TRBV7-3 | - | CASSLRVGARDVNTEAFF | TGTGCCAGCAGCTTAAGGGTTGGGGCAAGGGATGTGAACACTGAAGCTTTCTTT
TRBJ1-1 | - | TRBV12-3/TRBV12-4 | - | CASSLGDTEAFF | TGTGCCAGCAGTTTAGGTGACACTGAAGCTTTCTTT
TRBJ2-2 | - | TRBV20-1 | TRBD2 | CSALAGGSGTGELFF | TGCAGTGCTCTGGCGGGAGGATCAGGCACCGGGGAGCTGTTTTTT
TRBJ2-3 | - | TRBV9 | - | CASSANPWVSDDTQYF | TGTGCCAGCAGCGCCAATCCCTGGGTCAGTGACGATACGCAGTATTTT
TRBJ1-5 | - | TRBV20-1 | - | CSASVTDPNQPQHF | TGCAGTGCTAGCGTTACGGACCCTAATCAGCCCCAGCATTTT
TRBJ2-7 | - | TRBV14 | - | CASSLRDTDNYEQYF | TGTGCCAGCAGCCTAAGGGACACAGACAACTACGAGCAGTACTTC
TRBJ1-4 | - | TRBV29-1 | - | CSVKTGPGEKLFF | TGCAGCGTTAAAACAGGGCCGGGAGAAAAACTGTTTTTT
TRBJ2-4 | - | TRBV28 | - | CASSPDLAKNIQYF | TGTGCCAGCAGTCCGGACCTAGCCAAAAACATTCAGTACTTC
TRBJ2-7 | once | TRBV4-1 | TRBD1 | CASSHPTRGSYEQYF | TGCGCCAGCAGCCATCCAACCAGGGGGTCCTACGAGCAGTACTTC
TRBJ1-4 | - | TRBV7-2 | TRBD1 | CASSLRRQGATNEKLFF | TGTGCCAGCAGCTTACGTAGACAGGGGGCGACTAATGAAAAACTGTTTTTT
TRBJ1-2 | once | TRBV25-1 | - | CASSEIWGYTF | TGTGCCAGCAGTGAAATCTGGGGCTACACCTTC
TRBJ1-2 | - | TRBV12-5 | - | CASGEGREGYTF | TGTGCTAGTGGCGAGGGGCGGGAAGGCTACACCTTC
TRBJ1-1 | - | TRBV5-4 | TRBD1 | CASSPGGQTNTEAFF | TGTGCCAGCAGCCCCGGGGGACAGACGAACACTGAAGCTTTCTTT
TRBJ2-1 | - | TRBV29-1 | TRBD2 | CSVDRAGGGNEQFF | TGCAGCGTTGATAGAGCGGGAGGCGGGAATGAGCAGTTCTTC
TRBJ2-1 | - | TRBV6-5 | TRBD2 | CASSRGTSGSDEQFF | TGTGCCAGCAGCCGCGGGACTAGCGGGAGCGATGAGCAGTTCTTC
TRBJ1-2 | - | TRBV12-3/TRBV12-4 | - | CASSVYGGGYTF | TGTGCCAGCAGTGTCTATGGAGGTGGCTACACCTTC
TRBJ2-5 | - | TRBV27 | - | CASSSLGETQYF | TGTGCCAGCAGTTCTCTGGGAGAGACCCAGTACTTC
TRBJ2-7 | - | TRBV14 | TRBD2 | CASSLVSGVHEQYF | TGTGCCAGCAGCCTCGTTAGCGGGGTCCACGAGCAGTACTTC
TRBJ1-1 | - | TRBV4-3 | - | CASSQDMGAEAFF | TGCGCCAGCAGCCAAGATATGGGAGCTGAAGCTTTCTTT
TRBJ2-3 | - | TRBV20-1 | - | CSAPRVHRTDTQYF | TGCAGTGCTCCAAGAGTTCACCGCACAGATACGCAGTATTTT
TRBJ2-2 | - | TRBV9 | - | CASSAHTGELFF | TGTGCCAGCAGCGCCCACACCGGGGAGCTGTTTTTT
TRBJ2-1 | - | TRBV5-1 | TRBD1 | CASSVSIGGVDSIYNEQFF | TGCGCCAGCAGCGTCTCGATAGGGGGCGTCGATTCGATTTACAATGAGCAGTTCTTC
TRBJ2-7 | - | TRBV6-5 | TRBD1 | CASRRDRGQYEQYF | TGTGCCAGCAGACGGGACAGGGGGCAGTACGAGCAGTACTTC
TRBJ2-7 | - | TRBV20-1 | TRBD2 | CSAEPGLAGYEQYF | TGCAGTGCTGAGCCGGGACTAGCGGGGTACGAGCAGTACTTC
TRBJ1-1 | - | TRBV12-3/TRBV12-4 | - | CASSPWNTEAFF | TGTGCCAGCAGTCCCTGGAACACTGAAGCTTTCTTT
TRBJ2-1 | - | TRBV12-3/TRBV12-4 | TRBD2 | CASSLGWDYLNNEQFF | TGTGCCAGCAGTTTAGGTTGGGACTACCTTAACAATGAGCAGTTCTTC